This T cell receptor (beta chain) stems from a study of shared clonotypes between healthy human individuals. In the original processing: Filtering differed, since immunoSEQ gave only junction sequences and no quality scores. Only in-frame clones appear in the TCRdb table, and some are missing; sequencing was by immunoSEQ multiplex PCR. V, J and clone size are taken as reported in that table, and D and trimming were inferred from the DNA itself. The sample has 640,000 or so clones, about two thirds seen once. This clonotype was obtained from a woman aged 30 to 39 in good health. The sample consisted of memory CD4+ T cells sorted from blood. Subset meaning: CD45RA-negative fraction.

Here the CDR3 DNA reads TGTGCCAGCTCTTGGGCAGGGGGTCAACAAGAGACCCAGTACTTC. It specifies CASSWAGGQQETQYF. This chain connects TRBV18 to TRBJ2-5; TRBD1 aligns across 7 bases. The CDR3 is made up of 15 amino acids. Germline V gene data show CDR1 as KGHSH and CDR2 as LQKENI. V was pared by 6 bases and J by 2 bases, with 9 bases of the junction left unmatched.